This T cell receptor beta chain was observed in a study of technical replicates of blood from a few donors. Assay used: immunoSEQ multiplex PCR; TCRdb lists only in-frame clones, some missing. The data contain tens of thousands of clones, roughly 88% of them singletons. V lost 2 bases to trimming and J lost 4 bases, with 11 bases between them. Germline loops: CDR1 ENHRY, CDR2 SYGVKD. The length of the CDR3 is 14 residues. What was sequenced was PBMCs. The receptor was derived from a human donor in good health. Some clones in this sample may be carry-over from other donors' samples. J is TRBJ1-2 and V is TRBV10-3; D uncertain. CDR3 protein: CAISELVRSYGYTF. CDR3 coding DNA: TGTGCCATCAGTGAGCTCGTCAGATCCTATGGCTACACCTTC.